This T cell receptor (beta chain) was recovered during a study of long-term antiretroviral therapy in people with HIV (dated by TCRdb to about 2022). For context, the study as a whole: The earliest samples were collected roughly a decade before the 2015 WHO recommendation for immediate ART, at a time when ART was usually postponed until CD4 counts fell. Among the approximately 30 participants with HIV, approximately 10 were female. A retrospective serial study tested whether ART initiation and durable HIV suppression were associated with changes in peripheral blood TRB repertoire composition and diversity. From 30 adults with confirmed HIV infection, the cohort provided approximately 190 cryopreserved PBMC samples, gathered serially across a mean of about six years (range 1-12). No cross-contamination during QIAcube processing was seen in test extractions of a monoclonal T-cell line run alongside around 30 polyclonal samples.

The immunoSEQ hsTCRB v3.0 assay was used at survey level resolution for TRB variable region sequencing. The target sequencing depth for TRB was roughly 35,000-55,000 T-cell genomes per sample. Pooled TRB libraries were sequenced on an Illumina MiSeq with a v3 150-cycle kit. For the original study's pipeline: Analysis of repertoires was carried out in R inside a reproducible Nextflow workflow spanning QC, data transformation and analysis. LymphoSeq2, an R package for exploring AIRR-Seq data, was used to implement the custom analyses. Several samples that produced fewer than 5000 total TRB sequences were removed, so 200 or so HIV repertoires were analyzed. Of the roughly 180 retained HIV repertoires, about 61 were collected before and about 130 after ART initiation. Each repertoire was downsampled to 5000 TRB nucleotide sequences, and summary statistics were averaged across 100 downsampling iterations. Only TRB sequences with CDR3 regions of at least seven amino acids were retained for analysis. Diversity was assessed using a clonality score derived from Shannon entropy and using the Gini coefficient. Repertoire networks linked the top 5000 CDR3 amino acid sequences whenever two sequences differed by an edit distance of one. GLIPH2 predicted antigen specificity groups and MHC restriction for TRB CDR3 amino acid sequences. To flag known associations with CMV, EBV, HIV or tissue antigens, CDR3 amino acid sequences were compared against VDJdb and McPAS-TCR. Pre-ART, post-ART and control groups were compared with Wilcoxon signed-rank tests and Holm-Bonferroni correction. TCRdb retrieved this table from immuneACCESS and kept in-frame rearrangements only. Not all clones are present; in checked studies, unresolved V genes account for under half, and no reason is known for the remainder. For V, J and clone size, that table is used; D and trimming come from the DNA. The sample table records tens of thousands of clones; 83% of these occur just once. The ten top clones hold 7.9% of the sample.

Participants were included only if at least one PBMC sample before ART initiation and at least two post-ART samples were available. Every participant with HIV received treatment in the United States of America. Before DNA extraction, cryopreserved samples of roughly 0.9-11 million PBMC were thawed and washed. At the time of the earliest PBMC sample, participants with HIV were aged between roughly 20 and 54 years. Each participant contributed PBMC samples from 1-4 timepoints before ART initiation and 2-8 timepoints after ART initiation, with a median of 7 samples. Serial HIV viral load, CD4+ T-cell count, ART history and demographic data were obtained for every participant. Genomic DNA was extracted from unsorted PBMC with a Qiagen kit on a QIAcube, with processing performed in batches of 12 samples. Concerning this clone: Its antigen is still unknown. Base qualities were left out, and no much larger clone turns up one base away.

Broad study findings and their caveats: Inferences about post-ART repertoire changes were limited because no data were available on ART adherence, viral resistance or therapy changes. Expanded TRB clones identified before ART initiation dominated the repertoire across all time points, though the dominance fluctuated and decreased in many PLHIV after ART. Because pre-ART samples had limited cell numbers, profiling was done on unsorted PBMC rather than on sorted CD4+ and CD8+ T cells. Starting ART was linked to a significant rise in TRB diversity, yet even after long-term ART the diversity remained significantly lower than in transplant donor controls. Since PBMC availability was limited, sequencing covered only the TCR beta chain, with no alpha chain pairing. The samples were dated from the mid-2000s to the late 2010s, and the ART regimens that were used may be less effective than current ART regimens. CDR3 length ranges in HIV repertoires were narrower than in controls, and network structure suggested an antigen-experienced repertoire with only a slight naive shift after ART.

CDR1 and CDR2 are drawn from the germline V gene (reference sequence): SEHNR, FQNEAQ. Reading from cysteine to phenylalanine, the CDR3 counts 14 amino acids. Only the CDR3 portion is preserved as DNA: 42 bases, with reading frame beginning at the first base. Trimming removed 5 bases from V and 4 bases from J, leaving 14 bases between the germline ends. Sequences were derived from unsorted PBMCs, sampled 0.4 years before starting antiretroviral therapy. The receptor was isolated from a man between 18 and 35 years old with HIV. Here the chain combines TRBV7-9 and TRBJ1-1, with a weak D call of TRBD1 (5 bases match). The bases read TGTGCCAGCAGCCCACGCGGGGCGTCCACTGAAGCTTTCTTT. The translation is CASSPRGASTEAFF.